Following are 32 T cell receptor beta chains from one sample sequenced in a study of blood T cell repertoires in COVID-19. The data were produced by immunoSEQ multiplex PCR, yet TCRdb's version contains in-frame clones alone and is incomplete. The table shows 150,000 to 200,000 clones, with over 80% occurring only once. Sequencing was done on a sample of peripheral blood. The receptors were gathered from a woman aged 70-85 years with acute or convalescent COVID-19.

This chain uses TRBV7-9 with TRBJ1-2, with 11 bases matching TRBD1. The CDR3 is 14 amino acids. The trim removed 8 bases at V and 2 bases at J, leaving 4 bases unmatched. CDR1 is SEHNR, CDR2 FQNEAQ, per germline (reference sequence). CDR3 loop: CASGRTGGNYGYTF. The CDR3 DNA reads TGTGCCAGCGGGAGGACAGGGGGCAACTATGGCTACACCTTC.

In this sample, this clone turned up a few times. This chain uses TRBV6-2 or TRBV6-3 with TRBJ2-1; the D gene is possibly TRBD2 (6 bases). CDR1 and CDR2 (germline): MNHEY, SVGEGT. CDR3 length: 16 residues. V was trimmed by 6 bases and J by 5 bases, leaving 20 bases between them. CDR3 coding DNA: TGTGCCAGCAGCCGGGACGGGGGTAGCGAGCACAATGAGCAGTTCTTC. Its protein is CASSRDGGSEHNEQFF.

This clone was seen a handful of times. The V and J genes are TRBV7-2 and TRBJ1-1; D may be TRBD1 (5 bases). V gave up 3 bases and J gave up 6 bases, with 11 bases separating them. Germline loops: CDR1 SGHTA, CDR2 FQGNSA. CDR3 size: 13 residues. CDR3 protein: CASSFGTGAEAFF. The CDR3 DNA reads TGTGCCAGCAGCTTTGGGACGGGAGCTGAAGCTTTCTTT.

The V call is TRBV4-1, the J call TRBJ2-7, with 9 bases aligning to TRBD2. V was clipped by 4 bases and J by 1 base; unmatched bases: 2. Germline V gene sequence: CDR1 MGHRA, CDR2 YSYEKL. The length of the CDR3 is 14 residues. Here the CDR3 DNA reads TGCGCCAGCAGCCCGCTAGCGGGATCCTACGAGCAGTACTTC. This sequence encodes CASSPLAGSYEQYF.

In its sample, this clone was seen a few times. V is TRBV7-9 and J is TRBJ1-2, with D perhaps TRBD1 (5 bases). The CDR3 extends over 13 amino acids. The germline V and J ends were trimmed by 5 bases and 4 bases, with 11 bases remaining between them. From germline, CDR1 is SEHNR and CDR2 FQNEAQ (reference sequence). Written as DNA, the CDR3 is TGTGCCAGCAGCCCCGGGGGGTTCTATGGCTACACCTTC. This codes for CASSPGGFYGYTF.

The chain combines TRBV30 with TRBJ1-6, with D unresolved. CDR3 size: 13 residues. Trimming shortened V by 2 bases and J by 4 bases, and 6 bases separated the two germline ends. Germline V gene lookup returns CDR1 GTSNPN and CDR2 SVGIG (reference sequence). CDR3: CAWSKEYNSPLHF. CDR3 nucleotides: TGTGCCTGGAGTAAGGAGTATAATTCACCCCTCCACTTT.

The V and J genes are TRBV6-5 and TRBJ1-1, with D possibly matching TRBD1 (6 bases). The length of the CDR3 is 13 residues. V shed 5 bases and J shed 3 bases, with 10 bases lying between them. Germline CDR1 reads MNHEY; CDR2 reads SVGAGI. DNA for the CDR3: TGTGCCAGCAGTCAGGGACACGACACTGAAGCTTTCTTT. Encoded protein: CASSQGHDTEAFF.

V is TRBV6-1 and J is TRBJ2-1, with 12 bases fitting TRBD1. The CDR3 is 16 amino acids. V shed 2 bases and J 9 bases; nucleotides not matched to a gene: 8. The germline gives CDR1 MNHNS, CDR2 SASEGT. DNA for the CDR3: TGTGCCAGCAGTGAAAACCCCGGGACAGGGGGCAGTGAGCAGTTCTTC. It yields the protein CASSENPGTGGSEQFF.

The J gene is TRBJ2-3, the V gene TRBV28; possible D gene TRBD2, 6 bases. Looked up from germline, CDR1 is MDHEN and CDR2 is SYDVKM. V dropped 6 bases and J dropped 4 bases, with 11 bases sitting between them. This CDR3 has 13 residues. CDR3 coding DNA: TGTGCCAGCAGACCCCGACTAGCAGATACGCAGTATTTT. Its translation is CASRPRLADTQYF.

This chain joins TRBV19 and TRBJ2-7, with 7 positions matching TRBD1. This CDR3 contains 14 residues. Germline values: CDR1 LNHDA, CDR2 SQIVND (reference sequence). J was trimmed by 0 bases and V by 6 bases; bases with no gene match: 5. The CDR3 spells CASREQGSSYEQYF. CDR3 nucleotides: TGTGCCAGTAGGGAACAGGGGAGCTCCTACGAGCAGTACTTC.

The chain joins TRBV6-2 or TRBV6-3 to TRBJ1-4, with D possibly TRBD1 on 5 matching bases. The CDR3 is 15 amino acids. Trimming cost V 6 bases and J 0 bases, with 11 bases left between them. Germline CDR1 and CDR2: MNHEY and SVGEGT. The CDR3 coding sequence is TGTGCCAGCAGCGACCTACAGGCAACTAATGAAAAACTGTTTTTT. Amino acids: CASSDLQATNEKLFF.

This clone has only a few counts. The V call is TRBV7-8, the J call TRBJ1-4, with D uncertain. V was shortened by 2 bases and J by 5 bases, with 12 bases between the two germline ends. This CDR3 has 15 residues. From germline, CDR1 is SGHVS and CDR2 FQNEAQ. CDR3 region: CASSLNEGRNEKLFF. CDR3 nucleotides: TGTGCCAGCAGCTTAAACGAGGGTCGGAATGAAAAACTGTTTTTT.

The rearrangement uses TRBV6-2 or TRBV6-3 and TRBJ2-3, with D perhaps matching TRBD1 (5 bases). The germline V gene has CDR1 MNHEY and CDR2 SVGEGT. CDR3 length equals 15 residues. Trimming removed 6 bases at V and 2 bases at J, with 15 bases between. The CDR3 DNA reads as TGTGCCAGCAGCCCTCTGGGGCATTACACAGATACGCAGTATTTT. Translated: CASSPLGHYTDTQYF.

The CDR3 sequence is CASSLGDRDNQPQHF. CDR3 nucleotide sequence: TGCGCCAGCAGCTTGGGGGACAGAGACAATCAGCCCCAGCATTTT. V and J are TRBV5-1 and TRBJ1-5; 7 nucleotides agree with TRBD1. Germline lookup yields CDR1 SGHRS and CDR2 YFSETQ. The trim removed 0 bases at V and 3 bases at J, leaving 3 bases unmatched. This CDR3 contains 15 residues.

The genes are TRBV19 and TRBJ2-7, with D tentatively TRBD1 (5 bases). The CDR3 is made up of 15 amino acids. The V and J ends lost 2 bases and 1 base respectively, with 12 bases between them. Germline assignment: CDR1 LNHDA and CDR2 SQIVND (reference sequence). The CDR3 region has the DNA TGTGCCAGTAGTATACGCAGGGCTGAATCCTACGAGCAGTACTTC. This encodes CASSIRRAESYEQYF.

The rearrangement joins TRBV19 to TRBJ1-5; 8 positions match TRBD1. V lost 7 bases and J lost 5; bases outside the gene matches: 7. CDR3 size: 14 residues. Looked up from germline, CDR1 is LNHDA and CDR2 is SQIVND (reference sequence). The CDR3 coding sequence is TGTGCCAGTACCCAAGGACAGGGTTATCAGCCCCAGCATTTT. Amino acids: CASTQGQGYQPQHF.

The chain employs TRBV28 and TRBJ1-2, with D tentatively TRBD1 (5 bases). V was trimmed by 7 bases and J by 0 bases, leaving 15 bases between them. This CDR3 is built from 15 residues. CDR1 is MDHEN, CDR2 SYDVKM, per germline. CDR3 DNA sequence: TGTGCCAGCATCTCTCGGGGAGGGGCTAACTATGGCTACACCTTC. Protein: CASISRGGANYGYTF.

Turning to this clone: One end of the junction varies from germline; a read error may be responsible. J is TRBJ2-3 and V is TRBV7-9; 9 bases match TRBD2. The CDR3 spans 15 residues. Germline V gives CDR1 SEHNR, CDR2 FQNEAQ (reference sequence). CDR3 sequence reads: CASSQGGGGVDTQYF. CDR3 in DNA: TGCGCCAGCAGCCAGGGGGGCGGGGGGGTGGATACGCAGTATTTT.

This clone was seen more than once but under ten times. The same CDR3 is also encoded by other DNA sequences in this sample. CDR3 sequence reads: CASSSDRGGSPLHF. In DNA, the CDR3 is TGTGCCAGCAGCTCGGACAGGGGGGGGTCACCCCTCCACTTT. The chain is built from TRBV7-2 and TRBJ1-6; 10 nucleotides align to TRBD1. Unmatched junction bases numbered 4, after V lost 4 bases and J lost 10 bases. CDR3 length: 14 residues. CDR1 is SGHTA and CDR2 is FQGNSA in the germline V gene.

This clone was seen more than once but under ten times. The CDR3 DNA follows: TGTGCCAGCAGCCGGGGGGTCGGACAGGGAAACACCATATATTTT. It is translated as CASSRGVGQGNTIYF. This rearrangement joins TRBV7-8 to TRBJ1-3, with D possibly TRBD1 on 6 matching bases. The V end was cut by 5 bases, the J end by 4 bases, with 15 bases between. Germline CDR1 is SGHVS and CDR2 is FQNEAQ. The CDR3 extends over 15 amino acids.

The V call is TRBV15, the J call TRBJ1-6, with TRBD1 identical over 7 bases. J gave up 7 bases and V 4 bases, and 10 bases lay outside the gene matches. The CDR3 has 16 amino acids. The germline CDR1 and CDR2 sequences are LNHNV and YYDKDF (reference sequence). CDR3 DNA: TGTGCCACCAGCATAGGGGACAGTACCCAAAATTCACCCCTCCACTTT. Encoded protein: CATSIGDSTQNSPLHF.

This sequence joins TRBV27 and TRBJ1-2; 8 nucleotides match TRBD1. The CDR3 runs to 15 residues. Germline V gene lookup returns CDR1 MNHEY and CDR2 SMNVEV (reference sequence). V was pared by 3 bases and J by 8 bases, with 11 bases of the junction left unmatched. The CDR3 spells CASSFWSQGADGYTF. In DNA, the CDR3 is TGTGCCAGCAGTTTTTGGTCCCAGGGGGCGGACGGCTACACCTTC.

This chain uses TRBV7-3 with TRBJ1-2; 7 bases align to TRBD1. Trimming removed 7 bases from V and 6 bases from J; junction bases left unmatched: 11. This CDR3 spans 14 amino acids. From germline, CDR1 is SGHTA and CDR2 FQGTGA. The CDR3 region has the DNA TGTGCCAGCACCGCAGGGGGACGGGCGAATGGCTACACCTTC. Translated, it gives CASTAGGRANGYTF.

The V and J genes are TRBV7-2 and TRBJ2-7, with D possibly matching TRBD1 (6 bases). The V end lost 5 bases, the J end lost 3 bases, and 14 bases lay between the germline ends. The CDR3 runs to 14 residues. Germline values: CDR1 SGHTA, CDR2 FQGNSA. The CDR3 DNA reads TGTGCCAGCAGCCTAACAGGGTTTGGCTACGAGCAGTACTTC. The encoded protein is CASSLTGFGYEQYF.

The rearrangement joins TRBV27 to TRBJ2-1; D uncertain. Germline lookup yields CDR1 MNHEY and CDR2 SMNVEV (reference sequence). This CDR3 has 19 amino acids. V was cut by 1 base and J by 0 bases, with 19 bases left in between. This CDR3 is CASSLFAIAPLSSYNEQFF. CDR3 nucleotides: TGTGCCAGCAGTTTATTTGCTATTGCCCCACTAAGCTCCTACAATGAGCAGTTCTTC.

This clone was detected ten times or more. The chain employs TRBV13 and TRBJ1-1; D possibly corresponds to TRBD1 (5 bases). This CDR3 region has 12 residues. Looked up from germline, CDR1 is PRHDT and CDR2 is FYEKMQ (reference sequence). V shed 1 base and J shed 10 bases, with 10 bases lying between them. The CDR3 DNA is TGTGCCAGCAGCTTAGCGGGGGTCAGAGCTTTCTTT. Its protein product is CASSLAGVRAFF.

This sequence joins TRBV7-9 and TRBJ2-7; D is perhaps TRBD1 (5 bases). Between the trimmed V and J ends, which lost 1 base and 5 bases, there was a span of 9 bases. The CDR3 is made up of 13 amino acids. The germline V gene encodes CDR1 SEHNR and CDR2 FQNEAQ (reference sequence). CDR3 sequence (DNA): TGTGCCAGCAGCTTAGTGTTAGGGGACGAGCAGTACTTC. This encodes CASSLVLGDEQYF.

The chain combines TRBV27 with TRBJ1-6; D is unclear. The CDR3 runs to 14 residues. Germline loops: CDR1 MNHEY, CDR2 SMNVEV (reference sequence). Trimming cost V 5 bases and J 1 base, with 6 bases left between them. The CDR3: CASSGVSYNSPLHF. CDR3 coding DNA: TGTGCCAGCAGTGGAGTTTCCTATAATTCACCCCTCCACTTT.

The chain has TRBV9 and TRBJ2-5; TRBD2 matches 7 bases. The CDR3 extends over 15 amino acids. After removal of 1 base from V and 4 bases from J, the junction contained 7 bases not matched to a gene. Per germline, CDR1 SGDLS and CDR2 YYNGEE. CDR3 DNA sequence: TGTGCCAGCAGCGTAAGTTCGGGAGGAAGAGAGACCCAGTACTTC. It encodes CASSVSSGGRETQYF.

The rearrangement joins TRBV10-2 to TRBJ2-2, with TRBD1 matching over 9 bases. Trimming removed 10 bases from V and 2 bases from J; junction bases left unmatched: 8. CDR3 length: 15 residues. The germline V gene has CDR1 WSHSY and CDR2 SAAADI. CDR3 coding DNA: TGCGCCACCGAGGTGGACAGGGGAAACACCGGGGAGCTGTTTTTT. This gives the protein CATEVDRGNTGELFF.

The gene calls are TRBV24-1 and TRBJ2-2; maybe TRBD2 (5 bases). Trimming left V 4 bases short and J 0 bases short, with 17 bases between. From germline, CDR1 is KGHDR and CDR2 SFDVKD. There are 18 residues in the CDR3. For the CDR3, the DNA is TGTGCCACCAGTGACTCCCGGATAAGCGGTGCGAACACCGGGGAGCTGTTTTTT. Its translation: CATSDSRISGANTGELFF.

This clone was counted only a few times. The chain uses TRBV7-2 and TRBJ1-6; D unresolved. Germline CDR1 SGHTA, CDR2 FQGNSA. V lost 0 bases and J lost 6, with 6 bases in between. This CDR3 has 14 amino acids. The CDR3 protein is CASSLAAPNSPLHF. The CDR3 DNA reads TGTGCCAGCAGCTTAGCGGCACCTAATTCACCCCTCCACTTT.